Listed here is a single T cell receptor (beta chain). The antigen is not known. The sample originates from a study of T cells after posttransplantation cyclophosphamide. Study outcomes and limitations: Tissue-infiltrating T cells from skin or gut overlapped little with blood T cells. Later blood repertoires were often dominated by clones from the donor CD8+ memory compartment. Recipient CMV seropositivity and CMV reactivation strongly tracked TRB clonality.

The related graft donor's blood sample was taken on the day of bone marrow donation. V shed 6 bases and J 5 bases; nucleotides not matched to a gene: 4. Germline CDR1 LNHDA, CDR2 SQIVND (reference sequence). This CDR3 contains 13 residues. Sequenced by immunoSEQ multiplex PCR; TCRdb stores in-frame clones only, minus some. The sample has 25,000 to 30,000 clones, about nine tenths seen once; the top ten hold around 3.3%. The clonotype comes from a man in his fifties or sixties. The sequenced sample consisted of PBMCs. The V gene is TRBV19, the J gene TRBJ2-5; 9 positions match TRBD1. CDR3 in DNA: TGTGCCAGTAGCCAGACAGGGGGGGAGACCCAGTACTTC. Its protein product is CASSQTGGETQYF.